Shown below are 2 T cell receptor beta chains from a single sample sequenced in a study of T cells in Graves' hyperthyroidism and ophthalmopathy. Amplification of TCR beta CDR3 regions was performed using RNA transcripts as template. Carried out on the TCR CDR3, a first-round RT-PCR used the HTBI primer set. TCRdb analysed the multiplex PCR reads with MiXCR anew, one entry per CDR3 protein. The sample has approximately 520,000 distinct CDR3 sequences, under 25% seen once. Material: blood. The origin of the receptors is a man between 18 and 35 years old with Graves' hyperthyroidism.

This clonotype was counted many times. The chain has TRBV10-2 and TRBJ1-1, with a weak D call TRBD1 (5 bases). Per the germline V gene, CDR1 is WSHSY and CDR2 is SAAADI. V was pared by 0 bases and J by 1 base, with 6 bases between. The CDR3 sequence is 14 residues long. In DNA, the CDR3 is TGCGCCAGCAGTGAGTCGAGGGGGAACACTGAAGCTTTCTTT. Translated, it gives CASSESRGNTEAFF.

This clonotype appeared many times. V and J are TRBV2 and TRBJ1-2, with D tentatively TRBD1 (5 bases). CDR1 SNHLY and CDR2 FYNNEI come from the germline V gene. The CDR3 contains 17 residues. V gave up 3 bases and J gave up 5 bases, with 22 bases separating them. The CDR3 spells CASSDGTGSRGSYGYTF. CDR3 sequence (DNA): TGTGCCAGCAGTGACGGGACGGGATCTCGAGGTTCTTATGGCTACACCTTC.